The rows below give T cell receptor beta chains drawn from one sample of a study of blood T cell repertoires in COVID-19. The repertoire was sequenced with immunoSEQ multiplex PCR; TCRdb's copy has only in-frame clones and lacks some. The data contain around 120,000 clones, 88% of them singletons. Sample: peripheral blood. The receptors here all came from a human donor in a cohort sampled during active COVID-19. CDR3s include the opening cysteine and the closing phenylalanine or tryptophan. D genes are given only for firm matches. Size is omitted from some rows. Given values are once, few, many or a class for expanded clones.

CDR3: CASSIGYSGSSYNEQFF; DNA: TGTGCCAGTAGTATAGGGTATAGCGGGAGCTCCTACAATGAGCAGTTCTTC; J: TRBJ2-1; size: -; D: TRBD2; V: TRBV19
CDR3: CASTDSSKGLYEQYF; DNA: TGCGCCAGCACCGACTCTTCAAAGGGGCTCTACGAGCAGTACTTC; J: TRBJ2-7; size: -; D: -; V: TRBV5-1
CDR3: CASSTIRDRVYEQFF; DNA: TGTGCCAGCAGCACAATCCGGGACAGGGTTTATGAGCAGTTCTTC; J: TRBJ2-1; size: few; D: TRBD1; V: TRBV7-6
CDR3: CASSFTRGQETQYF; DNA: TGTGCCAGCAGCTTTACCAGGGGTCAAGAGACCCAGTACTTC; J: TRBJ2-5; size: -; D: -; V: TRBV7-9
CDR3: CASSVGVLAGGQEQFF; DNA: TGTGCCAGCAGCGTAGGAGTGTTAGCGGGAGGTCAGGAGCAGTTCTTC; J: TRBJ2-1; size: -; D: TRBD2; V: TRBV9
CDR3: CASRLGLYRDTQYF; DNA: TGTGCCAGCAGATTAGGACTTTATCGAGATACGCAGTATTTT; J: TRBJ2-3; size: -; D: -; V: TRBV7-2
CDR3: CASSLAYGSSSPLHF; DNA: TGTGCCAGCAGTTTGGCCTACGGGTCCTCATCACCCCTCCACTTT; J: TRBJ1-6; size: -; D: -; V: TRBV28
CDR3: CASSSNTGELFF; DNA: TGTGCCAGCAGTTCTAACACCGGGGAGCTGTTTTTT; J: TRBJ2-2; size: -; D: -; V: TRBV28
CDR3: CASSLLTRQGGEKLFF; DNA: TGTGCCAGCAGCCTCCTTACCAGACAGGGAGGAGAAAAACTGTTTTTT; J: TRBJ1-4; size: -; D: TRBD1; V: TRBV7-9
CDR3: CASSLAEVQFF; DNA: TGTGCCAGCAGCTTAGCGGAGGTGCAGTTCTTC; J: TRBJ2-1; size: -; D: -; V: TRBV7-9
CDR3: CASSPTPQETQYF; DNA: TGCGCCAGCAGCCCGACACCCCAAGAGACCCAGTACTTC; J: TRBJ2-5; size: -; D: -; V: TRBV5-1
CDR3: CASSPSPGSTPTDTQYF; DNA: TGTGCCAGCAGCCCGAGCCCTGGTTCAACCCCCACAGATACGCAGTATTTT; J: TRBJ2-3; size: -; D: -; V: TRBV11-3
CDR3: CAISESRDSTYEQYF; DNA: TGTGCCATCAGTGAGTCGCGGGACAGCACCTACGAGCAGTACTTC; J: TRBJ2-7; size: -; D: -; V: TRBV10-3
CDR3: CASSPQAISKNIQYF; DNA: TGTGCCAGCAGCCCCCAGGCGATTTCCAAAAACATTCAGTACTTC; J: TRBJ2-4; size: -; D: -; V: TRBV9
CDR3: CASTQTRLEQYF; DNA: TGTGCCAGCACCCAAACCCGACTTGAGCAGTATTTT; J: TRBJ2-3; size: -; D: -; V: TRBV2
CDR3: CASSLEAGVDSPLHF; DNA: TGTGCCAGCAGCTTGGAAGCGGGAGTCGATTCACCCCTCCACTTT; J: TRBJ1-6; size: -; D: -; V: TRBV5-6
CDR3: CASSPTRGNSYEQYF; DNA: TGTGCCAGCAGCCCAACCCGCGGGAACTCCTACGAGCAGTACTTC; J: TRBJ2-7; size: -; D: -; V: TRBV13
CDR3: CASSRAGSVDTQYF; DNA: TGTGCCAGTAGTAGGGCGGGATCGGTAGATACGCAGTATTTT; J: TRBJ2-3; size: -; D: -; V: TRBV19
CDR3: CASSKTVRTQGFVHTEAFF; DNA: TGTGCCAGTAGTAAGACCGTGAGGACGCAGGGGTTCGTCCACACTGAAGCTTTCTTT; J: TRBJ1-1; size: -; D: -; V: TRBV19
CDR3: CAWSSSLRGPSTDTQYF; DNA: TGTGCCTGGAGTTCCTCCTTGCGGGGGCCTAGCACAGATACGCAGTATTTT; J: TRBJ2-3; size: once; D: -; V: TRBV30
CDR3: CASSINREHSYEQYF; DNA: TGTGCCAGTAGTATCAACAGGGAACACTCCTACGAGCAGTACTTC; J: TRBJ2-7; size: -; D: -; V: TRBV19
CDR3: CASRWAGGPHEQFF; DNA: TGTGCCAGCAGGTGGGCGGGGGGGCCCCATGAGCAGTTCTTC; J: TRBJ2-1; size: -; D: TRBD2; V: TRBV2
CDR3: CATSTYQGEAFF; DNA: TGTGCCACCAGCACGTATCAGGGTGAAGCTTTCTTT; J: TRBJ1-1; size: -; D: -; V: TRBV15
CDR3: CASSRRQPASYQETQYF; DNA: TGTGCCAGCTCGCGTCGACAGCCTGCTTCGTACCAAGAGACCCAGTACTTC; J: TRBJ2-5; size: -; D: -; V: TRBV18
CDR3: CASSRGSSNQPQHF; DNA: TGTGCCAGCAGCCGGGGGAGTAGCAATCAGCCCCAGCATTTT; J: TRBJ1-5; size: -; D: -; V: TRBV6-5
CDR3: CASSRAGTGAYEQYF; DNA: TGTGCCAGCAGCCGGGCCGGGACAGGGGCCTACGAGCAGTACTTC; J: TRBJ2-7; size: once; D: TRBD1; V: TRBV11-2
CDR3: CASRTPGSDTGELFF; DNA: TGTGCCAGCCGAACTCCGGGGAGCGACACCGGGGAGCTGTTTTTT; J: TRBJ2-2; size: -; D: -; V: TRBV3-1/TRBV3-2
CDR3: CAWSVLEFRDTEAFF; DNA: TGTGCCTGGAGTGTACTGGAGTTTCGGGACACTGAAGCTTTCTTT; J: TRBJ1-1; size: -; D: -; V: TRBV30
CDR3: CASSPQGGLAGETQYF; DNA: TGCGCCAGCAGCCCCCAGGGGGGACTAGCGGGAGAGACCCAGTACTTC; J: TRBJ2-5; size: -; D: TRBD2; V: TRBV4-1
CDR3: CAWTGGEKLFF; DNA: TGTGCCTGGACAGGGGGTGAAAAACTGTTTTTT; J: TRBJ1-4; size: -; D: TRBD1; V: TRBV30
CDR3: CAISESSGRGQPQHF; DNA: TGTGCCATCAGTGAGTCGTCCGGGAGGGGCCAGCCCCAGCATTTT; J: TRBJ1-5; size: -; D: -; V: TRBV10-3
CDR3: CASSYLGQGAKALHF; DNA: TGTGCCAGCAGCTACTTAGGACAGGGGGCGAAGGCCCTCCACTTT; J: TRBJ1-6; size: -; D: TRBD1; V: TRBV5-6
CDR3: CASIGQGSSQTF; DNA: TGCGCCAGCATAGGACAGGGGAGTTCGCAGACCTTC; J: TRBJ1-2; size: -; D: TRBD1; V: TRBV5-1
CDR3: CASSLDLMVANTGELFF; DNA: TGTGCCAGCAGCTTAGATCTGATGGTAGCGAACACCGGGGAGCTGTTTTTT; J: TRBJ2-2; size: -; D: -; V: TRBV11-2
CDR3: CASSSTSGSADTQYF; DNA: TGTGCCAGTAGTAGCACTAGCGGGAGCGCAGATACGCAGTATTTT; J: TRBJ2-3; size: -; D: TRBD2; V: TRBV19
CDR3: CASSGGTGGYRNYGYTF; DNA: TGTGCCAGCAGCGGGGGGACAGGGGGATATCGGAACTATGGCTACACCTTC; J: TRBJ1-2; size: -; D: TRBD1; V: TRBV5-5
CDR3: CAAGTGSPFYGYTF; DNA: TGTGCCGCCGGGACAGGGTCCCCCTTCTATGGCTACACCTTC; J: TRBJ1-2; size: -; D: TRBD1; V: TRBV3-1/TRBV3-2
CDR3: CASSQVSTGPSYEQYF; DNA: TGTGCCAGCAGCCAAGTGTCTACTGGGCCTTCCTACGAGCAGTACTTC; J: TRBJ2-7; size: -; D: -; V: TRBV14
CDR3: CATSQGAGEQYF; DNA: TGTGCCACCTCACAGGGGGCGGGCGAGCAGTACTTC; J: TRBJ2-7; size: -; D: TRBD1; V: TRBV24-1
CDR3: CASSYYSGRAYTDTQYF; DNA: TGTGCCAGCAGCTACTATAGCGGGAGGGCCTACACAGATACGCAGTATTTT; J: TRBJ2-3; size: many; D: TRBD2; V: TRBV5-4
CDR3: CASSPSGASYNEQFF; DNA: TGTGCCAGCAGCCCTAGCGGGGCCTCCTACAATGAGCAGTTCTTC; J: TRBJ2-1; size: -; D: TRBD2; V: TRBV28
CDR3: CASSRTGTGVIGELFF; DNA: TGTGCTAGCAGCCGAACCGGGACAGGGGTGATCGGGGAGCTGTTTTTT; J: TRBJ2-2; size: -; D: TRBD1; V: TRBV7-7
CDR3: CASSQVMSGPTYEQYF; DNA: TGTGCCAGCAGCCAAGTCATGAGCGGGCCTACCTACGAGCAGTACTTC; J: TRBJ2-7; size: -; D: -; V: TRBV14
CDR3: CASSPTGRTDYGYTF; DNA: TGTGCCAGTTCCCCGACAGGTCGGACAGACTATGGCTACACCTTC; J: TRBJ1-2; size: -; D: -; V: TRBV19
CDR3: CASRWEKNTGELFF; DNA: TGTGCCAGCAGGTGGGAGAAGAACACCGGGGAGCTGTTTTTT; J: TRBJ2-2; size: -; D: -; V: TRBV4-2
CDR3: CASMRYSNQPQHF; DNA: TGCGCCAGCATGAGATATAGCAATCAGCCCCAGCATTTT; J: TRBJ1-5; size: -; D: -; V: TRBV10-2
CDR3: CASTDSGGARNEQFF; DNA: TGTGCCAGTACGGATAGCGGGGGGGCCAGAAATGAGCAGTTCTTC; J: TRBJ2-1; size: -; D: TRBD2; V: TRBV19
CDR3: CASSQDGLAGAYTQYF; DNA: TGCGCCAGCAGCCAAGATGGACTAGCGGGAGCGTATACGCAGTATTTT; J: TRBJ2-3; size: -; D: TRBD2; V: TRBV4-1
CDR3: CASSQTPGQKLYEQYF; DNA: TGTGCCAGCAGCCAGACGCCGGGACAGAAACTCTACGAGCAGTACTTC; J: TRBJ2-7; size: -; D: TRBD1; V: TRBV3-1/TRBV3-2
CDR3: CASSASSYEQYF; DNA: TGTGCCAGCAGTGCCAGCTCCTACGAGCAGTACTTC; J: TRBJ2-7; size: -; D: -; V: TRBV2
CDR3: CASIPGGRNSPLHF; DNA: TGTGCCAGCATTCCGGGGGGTAGGAATTCACCCCTCCACTTT; J: TRBJ1-6; size: few; D: -; V: TRBV28
CDR3: CASSFQNHPGVYDNSPLHF; DNA: TGTGCCAGCAGTTTCCAGAATCATCCAGGGGTTTACGATAATTCACCCCTCCACTTT; J: TRBJ1-6; size: -; D: -; V: TRBV27
CDR3: CASSESSGYVDTQYF; DNA: TGCGCCAGCAGTGAGTCTAGCGGGTATGTGGATACGCAGTATTTT; J: TRBJ2-3; size: -; D: TRBD2; V: TRBV10-1
CDR3: CASSDPTLAGYHEQYF; DNA: TGCGCCAGCAGTGACCCCACGTTAGCGGGATACCACGAGCAGTACTTC; J: TRBJ2-7; size: few; D: TRBD2; V: TRBV10-1
CDR3: CASSLERGTSGDVETQYF; DNA: TGTGCCAGCAGCTTAGAACGTGGGACTAGCGGGGACGTGGAGACCCAGTACTTC; J: TRBJ2-5; size: -; D: TRBD2; V: TRBV11-2